Below, 31 T cell receptor delta chains from the same sample are listed, as sequenced in a study of Vδ1+ human thymocytes. Notes on the study in general: Highly polyclonal TRG and TRD repertoires with Gaussian CDR3 length distributions appeared in thymus.

Sequences come from RNA converted to cDNA by reverse transcription. CDR3 amplicons came from multiplex PCR with pooled V-gene forward and constant-region reverse primers. TCRdb used CATT to re-call clones from the multiplex PCR reads. The top ten clones hold around 0.5% of a sample with some 54,000 delta-chain clones, roughly 15% of them seen once. Their antigens are not known. Sequenced input: Vdelta1+ gamma-delta thymocytes from the thymus. Subset in this sample: FACS-sorted CD3+ TCRalphabeta- TCRVdelta1+ TCRVdelta2- thymocytes. Source of these receptors: a boy under two years old who had congenital heart surgery.

This clone showed up just a few times. V and J are TRDV1 and TRDJ1; D might be TRDD3 (5 bases). CDR3 length equals 14 residues. Germline CDR1 TSWWSYY, CDR2 QGS. Deletions cut 5 bases from V and 4 bases from J, with 14 bases between. CDR3 sequence: CALGKGRGHDKLIF. DNA of the CDR3: TGTGCTCTTGGGAAAGGTAGGGGGCACGATAAACTCATCTTT.

The gene calls are TRDV1 and TRDJ1, with TRDD3 matching over 9 bases. CDR1 and CDR2 from the germline V gene are TSWWSYY and QGS. The CDR3 covers 20 residues. The trim removed 0 bases at V and 7 bases at J, leaving 21 bases unmatched. The CDR3 coding sequence is TGTGCTCTTGGGGAACTCTTCCTTCCTGTGGGGGATATGCCCGCGGGTAAACTCATCTTT. Its translation is CALGELFLPVGDMPAGKLIF.

The sample holds a few counts of this clone. The chain is built from TRDV1 and TRDJ1, with a weak D call TRDD2 (6 bases). V was cut by 0 bases and J by 0 bases, with 14 bases left in between. CDR1 and CDR2 from the germline V gene are TSWWSYY and QGS. The CDR3 consists of 17 residues. CDR3: CALGELGGSYYTDKLIF. The CDR3 DNA reads as TGTGCTCTTGGGGAACTCGGGGGGTCCTACTACACCGATAAACTCATCTTT.

This clone occurred a few times. The genes are TRDV1 and TRDJ1, with D unclear. The ends were cut back, 0 bases at V and 6 bases at J, with 23 bases in the middle. From germline, CDR1 is TSWWSYY and CDR2 QGS. This CDR3 is 18 amino acids long. The CDR3 loop is CALGELPVLCSRVNKLIF. CDR3 DNA: TGTGCTCTTGGGGAACTACCCGTACTTTGTTCTAGGGTTAATAAACTCATCTTT.

This clone has more than one count but fewer than ten. This chain joins TRDV1 and TRDJ1; TRDD3 aligns across 7 bases. V dropped 1 base and J dropped 0; count of bases not matched to a gene: 11. There are 18 residues in the CDR3. CDR1 is TSWWSYY, CDR2 QGS, per germline. CDR3 sequence: CALGERPSGGPYTDKLIF. The DNA for the CDR3 is TGTGCTCTTGGGGAACGTCCTTCTGGGGGGCCCTACACCGATAAACTCATCTTT.

The chain couples TRDV1 to TRDJ1, with 7 positions matching TRDD3. The ends lost 2 bases at V and 0 bases at J; junction bases unmatched: 24. The CDR3 extends over 22 amino acids. Germline CDR1 reads TSWWSYY; CDR2 reads QGS. CDR3 nucleotides: TGTGCTCTTGGGGAAGATTCTTCTTCCCTCTCTGGGGGCTCGCCTTACACCGATAAACTCATCTTT. This encodes CALGEDSSSLSGGSPYTDKLIF.

This clone was observed a handful of times. This chain joins TRDV1 and TRDJ1; no clear D. V was trimmed by 3 bases and J by 4 bases, leaving 15 bases between them. This CDR3 is built from 15 residues. The V gene's germline CDR1 is TSWWSYY and CDR2 QGS. The CDR3 loop is CALGDPFLVLDKLIF. As DNA, the CDR3 is TGTGCTCTTGGGGACCCTTTTCTGGTGCTCGATAAACTCATCTTT.

This clone turned up a few times. Relative to the germline gene, one junction end is altered; a read error may explain this. The chain joins TRDV1 to TRDJ1; 12 bases fit TRDD3. The CDR3 spans 20 residues. The germline gives CDR1 TSWWSYY, CDR2 QGS. CDR3 amino acids: CALGELPWGIRRGYTGKLIF. The DNA of the CDR3 is TGTGCTCTTGGGGAACTCCCCTGGGGGATACGGCGTGGGTACACCGGTAAACTCATCTTT.

This clone occurred a few times. The genes are TRDV1 and TRDJ1; 9 nucleotides match TRDD3. Germline trimming cut 4 bases from V and 0 bases from J; bases unmatched to any gene: 21. This CDR3 is built from 21 residues. Germline V gene data show CDR1 as TSWWSYY and CDR2 as QGS. The CDR3: CALGALYRTGGLGPHTDKLIF. The CDR3 DNA follows: TGTGCTCTTGGGGCTCTGTATCGTACTGGGGGACTTGGCCCCCACACCGATAAACTCATCTTT.

This clone occurred a few times. This chain uses TRDV1 with TRDJ1; D might be TRDD3 (5 bases). The CDR3 consists of 12 residues. Looked up from germline, CDR1 is TSWWSYY and CDR2 is QGS. V was pared by 1 base and J by 8 bases, with 8 bases between. CDR3 region: CALGEPMGKLIF. The CDR3 DNA reads as TGTGCTCTTGGGGAACCGATGGGGAAACTCATCTTT.

The J gene is TRDJ1, the V gene TRDV1; TRDD3 agrees at 8 bases. V gave up 3 bases and J gave up 1 base; unmatched junction bases: 10. This CDR3 region has 17 residues. Germline CDR1 TSWWSYY, CDR2 QGS. CDR3 sequence (DNA): TGTGCTCTTGGGGACGACTGGGGGCCCCGAATCACCGATAAACTCATCTTT. Its translation is CALGDDWGPRITDKLIF.

The chain couples TRDV1 to TRDJ1; 10 bases agree with TRDD3. J gave up 1 base and V 3 bases, and 17 bases lay outside the gene matches. The CDR3 is made up of 20 amino acids. Germline V gene data show CDR1 as TSWWSYY and CDR2 as QGS. CDR3 DNA sequence: TGTGCTCTTGGGGAGCTTCCCCTGCCATTTACTGGGGGATTCACCGATAAACTCATCTTT. This encodes CALGELPLPFTGGFTDKLIF.

The genes are TRDV1 and TRDJ1, with TRDD3 as a possible D gene (6 bases). The V end lost 2 bases, the J end lost 0 bases, and 13 bases lay between the germline ends. The CDR3 runs to 16 residues. The germline V gene has CDR1 TSWWSYY and CDR2 QGS. The CDR3 region has the DNA TGTGCTCTTGGGGAAGTCTGGGGACTGTACACCGATAAACTCATCTTT. Its protein product is CALGEVWGLYTDKLIF.

The gene calls are TRDV1 and TRDJ1; 10 bases fit TRDD3. Germline V CDR1 and CDR2: TSWWSYY, QGS. The CDR3 is 21 residues long. Unmatched junction bases numbered 16, after V lost 0 bases and J lost 0 bases. The CDR3 sequence: CALGELYLNWGIRGYTDKLIF. In DNA form, the CDR3 reads TGTGCTCTTGGGGAACTATACCTCAACTGGGGGATTAGGGGGTACACCGATAAACTCATCTTT.

The chain recombines TRDV1 with TRDJ1; TRDD3 agrees at 12 bases. The CDR3 loop spans 18 amino acids. V trimming: 8 bases; J trimming: 1 base; junction bases outside the gene matches: 14. The V gene's germline CDR1 is TSWWSYY and CDR2 QGS. In nucleotides, the CDR3 is TGTGCTCTTAAAATTTATACTGGGGGATACTTGGGCACCGATAAACTCATCTTT. Its translation: CALKIYTGGYLGTDKLIF.

The chain couples TRDV2 to TRDJ3; 7 bases are shared with TRDD3. V dropped 0 bases and J dropped 2; count of bases not matched to a gene: 15. The germline V gene has CDR1 GEAIGNYY and CDR2 EKD. The CDR3 length is 21 residues. CDR3 coding DNA: TGTGCCTGTGACACCGGAGGGATGTACTGGGGACAAGCCTGGGACACCCGACAGATGTTTTTC. Its protein is CACDTGGMYWGQAWDTRQMFF.

This clone was seen more than once but under ten times. V gene TRDV1 combines with J gene TRDJ1, with D uncertain. Per the germline V gene, CDR1 is TSWWSYY and CDR2 is QGS. The V gene lost 0 bases and the J gene lost 1 base, with 12 bases spanning the gap. The length of the CDR3 is 16 residues. The CDR3 nucleotides are TGTGCTCTTGGGGAACTCGAGGAGGAGTTCACCGATAAACTCATCTTT. Translating it yields CALGELEEEFTDKLIF.

This chain connects TRDV1 to TRDJ1, with 13 bases lining up with TRDD3. The CDR3 runs 22 residues. V dropped 0 bases and J dropped 4; count of bases not matched to a gene: 20. Per germline, CDR1 TSWWSYY and CDR2 QGS. CDR3 in amino acids: CALGELRLKAHWGIRGGDKLIF. The CDR3 DNA follows: TGTGCTCTTGGGGAACTTCGGCTAAAAGCCCACTGGGGGATACGCGGTGGCGATAAACTCATCTTT.

This clone was seen a few times. J is TRDJ1 and V is TRDV1; 10 bases agree with TRDD3. Looked up from germline, CDR1 is TSWWSYY and CDR2 is QGS. The CDR3 consists of 17 residues. The V gene end was trimmed by 2 bases and the J gene end by 1 base; junction bases not matched to a gene: 7. In DNA form, the CDR3 reads TGTGCTCTTGGGGAATTTCTGGGGGATAATGTCACCGATAAACTCATCTTT. Translation: CALGEFLGDNVTDKLIF.

This clone was observed a handful of times. The chain has TRDV1 and TRDJ1, with D possibly being TRDD3 (6 bases). Trimming removed 1 base from V and 0 bases from J, with 18 bases in between. Germline V lookup: CDR1 TSWWSYY, CDR2 QGS. This CDR3 spans 18 amino acids. CDR3: CALGERLGKHPYTDKLIF. The CDR3 nucleotides read TGTGCTCTTGGGGAACGGCTGGGGAAACACCCGTACACCGATAAACTCATCTTT.

To note about this clone: A single base is all that separates this from a far larger clone, so a read error is likely. V gene TRDV2 combines with J gene TRDJ1; no reliable D call. CDR1 GEAIGNYY and CDR2 EKD come from the germline V gene. The CDR3 is made up of 10 amino acids. The CDR3 here is CASHTDKLTF. As DNA, the CDR3 is TGTGCCTCCCACACCGATAAACTCACCTTT.

The rearrangement joins TRDV1 to TRDJ1, with TRDD3 identical over 7 bases. CDR1 TSWWSYY and CDR2 QGS come from the germline V gene. The CDR3 has 20 residues. J was trimmed by 2 bases and V by 3 bases; bases with no gene match: 21. The CDR3 sequence is CALGDPTLLGITWGTDKLIF. CDR3 nucleotide sequence: TGTGCTCTTGGGGATCCCACCTTACTGGGGATCACTTGGGGTACCGATAAACTCATCTTT.

In its sample, this clone was seen a few times. V gene TRDV1 combines with J gene TRDJ1; D uncertain. Looked up from germline, CDR1 is TSWWSYY and CDR2 is QGS. V lost 1 base to trimming and J lost 7 bases, with 19 bases between them. The CDR3 runs to 16 residues. The DNA of the CDR3 is TGTGCTCTTGGGGAACCTATCCCAGGGTCCCCCGCTAAACTCATCTTT. It yields the protein CALGEPIPGSPAKLIF.

This clone was seen a handful of times. The rearrangement uses TRDV1 and TRDJ1; no reliable D call. V lost 2 bases to trimming and J lost 0 bases, with 25 bases between them. The CDR3 is made up of 20 amino acids. Germline-derived CDR1 and CDR2 are TSWWSYY and QGS. The CDR3 coding sequence is TGTGCTCTTGGGGAAGCAGTGATGTTTCGTTTAGGGAGATACACCGATAAACTCATCTTT. Protein product: CALGEAVMFRLGRYTDKLIF.

The rearrangement links TRDV1 to TRDJ1; 13 bases map to TRDD3. The V gene end was trimmed by 1 base and the J gene end by 4 bases; junction bases not matched to a gene: 24. Germline V gene data show CDR1 as TSWWSYY and CDR2 as QGS. CDR3 length: 23 amino acids. The chain's CDR3 is CALGERSLPHDRTGGYVSDKLIF. CDR3 in DNA: TGTGCTCTTGGGGAACGAAGCCTTCCCCACGACCGGACTGGGGGATACGTTAGCGATAAACTCATCTTT.

This chain joins TRDV1 and TRDJ1; 13 bases align to TRDD3. The CDR3 spans 21 residues. V lost 4 bases, J lost 4 bases, and 21 bases stayed unmatched. Germline CDR1 TSWWSYY, CDR2 QGS. The CDR3: CALGGNTALLGDTLLGDKLIF. For the CDR3, the DNA is TGTGCTCTTGGGGGCAACACCGCCCTACTGGGGGATACGCTCTTAGGCGATAAACTCATCTTT.

This clone occurred a few times. The rearrangement joins TRDV1 to TRDJ1; tentative D call: TRDD3 (5 bases). There are 14 residues in the CDR3. The V and J ends lost 2 bases and 11 bases respectively, with 18 bases between them. Germline V gives CDR1 TSWWSYY, CDR2 QGS. For the CDR3, the DNA is TGTGCTCTTGGGGAAAGTCCCGGTACTGGTGTGCTCATCTTT. Translating it yields CALGESPGTGVLIF.

This sequence joins TRDV1 and TRDJ1, with 9 bases lining up with TRDD2. Germline CDR1 TSWWSYY, CDR2 QGS. The CDR3 totals 18 residues. J lost 2 bases, V lost 5 bases, and 15 bases had no gene match. CDR3 sequence (DNA): TGTGCTCTTGGGATCCCCTTCCTACCGGGGGATGAAACCGATAAACTCATCTTT. Translating gives CALGIPFLPGDETDKLIF.

This sequence joins TRDV1 and TRDJ2, with 9 bases matching TRDD3. Unmatched junction bases numbered 20, after V lost 4 bases and J lost 2 bases. This CDR3 spans 21 amino acids. Germline CDR1 reads TSWWSYY; CDR2 reads QGS. CDR3: CALGVNRRNLTGGQLTAQLFF. The CDR3 coding sequence is TGTGCTCTTGGGGTGAATAGGAGGAACCTTACTGGGGGACAATTGACAGCACAACTCTTCTTT.

The rearrangement links TRDV1 to TRDJ1; D may correspond to TRDD2 or TRDD3 (5 bases each). The V gene lost 6 bases and the J gene lost 1 base, with 33 bases spanning the gap. The CDR3 is 21 residues long. Germline V gene sequence: CDR1 TSWWSYY, CDR2 QGS. This chain's CDR3 is CALGPVIPLFTGLYRTDKLIF. CDR3 in DNA: TGTGCTCTTGGACCGGTGATTCCTCTCTTTACTGGTCTCTATCGCACCGATAAACTCATCTTT.

This clone was seen a handful of times. The chain is built from TRDV1 and TRDJ1; 7 positions match TRDD3. Germline V CDR1 and CDR2: TSWWSYY, QGS. CDR3 length: 15 amino acids. The ends lost 4 bases at V and 2 bases at J; junction bases unmatched: 7. The CDR3 reads CALGVAGIETDKLIF. The CDR3 DNA is TGTGCTCTTGGGGTTGCGGGGATAGAGACCGATAAACTCATCTTT.